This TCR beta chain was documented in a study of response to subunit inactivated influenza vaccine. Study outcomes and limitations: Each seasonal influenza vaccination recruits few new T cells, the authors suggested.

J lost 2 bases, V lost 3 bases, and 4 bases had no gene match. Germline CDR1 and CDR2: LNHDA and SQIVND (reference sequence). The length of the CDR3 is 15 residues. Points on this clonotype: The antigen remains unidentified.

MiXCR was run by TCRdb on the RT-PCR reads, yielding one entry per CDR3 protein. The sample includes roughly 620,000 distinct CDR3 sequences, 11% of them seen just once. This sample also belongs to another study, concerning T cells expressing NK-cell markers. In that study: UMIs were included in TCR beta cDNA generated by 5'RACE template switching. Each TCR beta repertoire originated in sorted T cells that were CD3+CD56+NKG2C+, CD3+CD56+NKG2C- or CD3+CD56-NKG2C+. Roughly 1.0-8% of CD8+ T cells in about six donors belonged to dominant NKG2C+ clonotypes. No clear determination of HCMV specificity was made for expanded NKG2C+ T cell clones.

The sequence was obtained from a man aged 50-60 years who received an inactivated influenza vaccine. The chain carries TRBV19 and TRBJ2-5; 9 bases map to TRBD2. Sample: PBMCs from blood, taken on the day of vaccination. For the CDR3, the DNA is TGTGCCAGTAGTATGGGGCTAGCGGGGCAAGAGACCCAGTACTTC. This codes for CASSMGLAGQETQYF.